The source of this T cell receptor beta chain is a study of blood T cell repertoires in COVID-19. Across the study: Spain, Italy and the United States supplied samples that represented acute and convalescent COVID-19. Sources were T cells, B-cell-depleted T cells, or PBMCs; the material itself was cDNA or gDNA.

Under the authors' procedure: Reference gene primer amplification gave nucleated cell count estimates. TCRdb's table, derived via immunoSEQ multiplex PCR, lists solely in-frame clones and lacks some. Clonal size and the V and J genes are those of that table, whereas D and trimming came from the DNA. The table includes roughly 140,000 clones, 75% to 90% detected once. The CDR3 has 14 residues. Germline loops: CDR1 LNHDA, CDR2 SQIVND (reference sequence). V was clipped by 6 bases and J by 7 bases, with 18 bases between them. The TCR was taken from a woman between 40 and 50 years old with acute or convalescent COVID-19. The source material was peripheral blood. The rearrangement links TRBV19 to TRBJ1-1, with D perhaps matching TRBD1 (6 bases). The CDR3 sequence is CASSLPPGVGEAFF. DNA of the CDR3: TGTGCCAGTAGCCTACCCCCAGGGGTCGGTGAAGCTTTCTTT.